This record looks at one TCR beta chain sequence and its context. The data belong to a study of blood T cell repertoires in COVID-19. Overall study context: Some COVID-19 samples were acute and others convalescent; all came from the United States, Italy and Spain. T cells, B-cell-depleted T cells, or PBMCs provided the cDNA or gDNA that served as material.

Germline-derived CDR1 and CDR2 are MDHEN and SYDVKM. The CDR3 has 14 residues. Trimming removed 1 base from V and 3 bases from J, with 9 bases in between. Per the original data handling: How many nucleated cells were present was estimated from reference gene primer amplification. Using immunoSEQ multiplex PCR, the repertoire was profiled, and TCRdb retains in-frame clones only, with some absent. V and J calls and clone size are as listed in that table; D and trimming were resolved from the DNA. The sample includes 160,000 or so clones, around 80% of them seen just once. The chain has TRBV28 and TRBJ2-5; unclear D gene. The specimen sequenced was peripheral blood. This TCR was recovered from a man aged 60-69 years with active or convalescent COVID-19. CDR3 region: CASSLSRPEETQYF. The CDR3 nucleotides are TGTGCCAGCAGTTTATCGCGGCCGGAAGAGACCCAGTACTTC.